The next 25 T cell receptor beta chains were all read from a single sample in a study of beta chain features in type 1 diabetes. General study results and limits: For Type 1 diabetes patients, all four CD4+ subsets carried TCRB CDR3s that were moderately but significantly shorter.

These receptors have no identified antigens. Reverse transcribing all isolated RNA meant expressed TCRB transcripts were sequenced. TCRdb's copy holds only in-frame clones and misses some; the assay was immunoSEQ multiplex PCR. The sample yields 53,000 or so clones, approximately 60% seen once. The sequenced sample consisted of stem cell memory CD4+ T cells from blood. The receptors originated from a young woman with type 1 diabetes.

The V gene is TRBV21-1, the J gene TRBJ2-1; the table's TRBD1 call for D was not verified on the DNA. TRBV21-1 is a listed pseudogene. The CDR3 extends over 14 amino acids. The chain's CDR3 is CASSNRDRYNEQFF. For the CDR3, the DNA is TGTGCCAGCAGCAACCGGGACAGATACAATGAGCAGTTCTTC.

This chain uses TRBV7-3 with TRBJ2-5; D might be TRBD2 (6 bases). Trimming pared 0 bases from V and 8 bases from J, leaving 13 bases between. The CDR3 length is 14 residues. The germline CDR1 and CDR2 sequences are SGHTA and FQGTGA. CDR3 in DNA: TGTGCCAGCAGCTTAACGAGGGACTCCCACACCCAGTACTTC. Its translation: CASSLTRDSHTQYF. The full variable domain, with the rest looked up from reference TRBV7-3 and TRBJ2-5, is GAGVSQTPSNKVTEKGKYVELRCDPISGHTALYWYRQSLGQGPEFLIYFQGTGAADDSGLPNDRFFAVRPEGSVSTLKIQRTERGDSAVYLCASSLTRDSHTQYFGPGTRLLVL.

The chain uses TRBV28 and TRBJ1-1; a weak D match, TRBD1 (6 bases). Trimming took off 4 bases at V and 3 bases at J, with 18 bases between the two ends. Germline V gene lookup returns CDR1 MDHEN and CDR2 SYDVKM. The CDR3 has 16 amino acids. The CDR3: CASSSPSGTTHTEAFF. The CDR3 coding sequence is TGTGCCAGCAGTTCCCCCTCCGGGACAACACACACTGAAGCTTTCTTT.

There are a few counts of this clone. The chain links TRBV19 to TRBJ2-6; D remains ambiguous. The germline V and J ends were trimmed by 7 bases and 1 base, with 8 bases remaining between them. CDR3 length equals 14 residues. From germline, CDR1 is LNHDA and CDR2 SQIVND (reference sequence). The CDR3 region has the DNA TGTGCCAGTACCCTCCTTTCTGGGGCCAACGTCCTGACTTTC. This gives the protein CASTLLSGANVLTF.

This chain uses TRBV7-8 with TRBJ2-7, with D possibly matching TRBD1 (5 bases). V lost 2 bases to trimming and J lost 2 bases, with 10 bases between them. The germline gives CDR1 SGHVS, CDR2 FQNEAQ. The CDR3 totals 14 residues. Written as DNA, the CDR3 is TGTGCCAGCAGCTTAAGGACAAATACCTACGAGCAGTACTTC. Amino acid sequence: CASSLRTNTYEQYF.

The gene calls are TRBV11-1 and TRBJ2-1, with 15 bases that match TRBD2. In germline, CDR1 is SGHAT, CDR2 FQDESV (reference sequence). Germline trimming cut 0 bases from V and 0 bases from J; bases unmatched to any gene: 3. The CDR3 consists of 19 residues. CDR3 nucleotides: TGTGCCAGCAGCTTAGCCGGGACTAGCGGGAGGAGCTCCTACAATGAGCAGTTCTTC. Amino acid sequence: CASSLAGTSGRSSYNEQFF.

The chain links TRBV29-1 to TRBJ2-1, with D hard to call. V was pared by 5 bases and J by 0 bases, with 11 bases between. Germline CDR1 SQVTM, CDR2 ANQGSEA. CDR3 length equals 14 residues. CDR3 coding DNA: TGCAGCGTTTGGGCCCTCAGCTCCTACAATGAGCAGTTCTTC. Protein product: CSVWALSSYNEQFF.

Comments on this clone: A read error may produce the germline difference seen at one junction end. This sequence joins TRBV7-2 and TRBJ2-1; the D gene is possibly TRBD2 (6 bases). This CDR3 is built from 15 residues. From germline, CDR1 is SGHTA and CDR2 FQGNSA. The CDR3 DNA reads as TGTGCAAGCAGCTTAGACGGGAGCATCTACAATGAGCAGTTCTTC. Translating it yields CASSLDGSIYNEQFF.

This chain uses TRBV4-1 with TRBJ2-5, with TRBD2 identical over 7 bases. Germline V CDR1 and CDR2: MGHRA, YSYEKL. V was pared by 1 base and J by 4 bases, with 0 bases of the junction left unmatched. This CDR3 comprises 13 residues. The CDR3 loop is CASSQGEGETQYF. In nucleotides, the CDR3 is TGCGCCAGCAGCCAAGGGGAGGGAGAGACCCAGTACTTC.

CDR3 nucleotides: TGTGCCAGCGGTGGCTCCGGGACTGGGGCCAACGTCCTGACTTTC. Translating gives CASGGSGTGANVLTF. V is TRBV2 and J is TRBJ2-6; maybe TRBD2 (5 bases). CDR1 and CDR2 from the germline V gene are SNHLY and FYNNEI. V gave up 8 bases and J gave up 2 bases, with 13 bases separating them. The CDR3 contains 15 residues.

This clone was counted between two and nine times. The CDR3 loop is CASSIAHATYNEQFF. CDR3 in DNA: TGTGCCAGTAGTATTGCGCATGCTACCTACAATGAGCAGTTCTTC. V gene TRBV19 combines with J gene TRBJ2-1; D gene ambiguous. Germline V gene sequence: CDR1 LNHDA, CDR2 SQIVND (reference sequence). V lost 3 bases and J lost 2, with 11 bases in between. The CDR3 length is 15 residues.

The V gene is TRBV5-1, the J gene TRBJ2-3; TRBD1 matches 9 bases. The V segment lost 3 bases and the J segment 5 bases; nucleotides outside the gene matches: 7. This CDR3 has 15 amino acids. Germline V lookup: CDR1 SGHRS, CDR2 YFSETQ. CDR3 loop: CASSSGTGSGDTQYF. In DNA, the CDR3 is TGCGCCAGCAGCTCCGGGACAGGGTCGGGAGATACGCAGTATTTT.

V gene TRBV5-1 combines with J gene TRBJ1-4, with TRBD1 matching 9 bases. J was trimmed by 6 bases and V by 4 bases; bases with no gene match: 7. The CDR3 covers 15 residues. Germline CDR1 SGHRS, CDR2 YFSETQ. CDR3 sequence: CASSITGGPYEKLFF. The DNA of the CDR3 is TGCGCCAGCAGCATTACAGGGGGCCCGTATGAAAAACTGTTTTTT.

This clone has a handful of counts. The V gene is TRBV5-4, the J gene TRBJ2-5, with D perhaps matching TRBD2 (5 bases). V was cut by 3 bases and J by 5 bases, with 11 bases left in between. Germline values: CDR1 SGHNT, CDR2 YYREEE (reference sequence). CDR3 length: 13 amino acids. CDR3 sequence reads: CASSWTGEETQYF. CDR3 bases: TGTGCCAGCAGCTGGACCGGGGAGGAGACCCAGTACTTC. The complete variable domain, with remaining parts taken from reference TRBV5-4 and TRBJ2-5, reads ETGVTQSPTHLIKTRGQQVTLRCSSQSGHNTVSWYQQALGQGPQFIFQYYREEENGRGNFPPRFSGLQFPNYSSELNVNALELDDSALYLCASSWTGEETQYFGPGTRLLVL.

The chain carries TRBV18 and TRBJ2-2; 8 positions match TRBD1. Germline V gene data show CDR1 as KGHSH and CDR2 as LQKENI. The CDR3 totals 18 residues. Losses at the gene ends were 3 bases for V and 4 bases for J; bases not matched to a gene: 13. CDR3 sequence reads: CASSPRMIGQGATGELFF. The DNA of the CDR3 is TGTGCCAGCTCACCTAGGATGATTGGTCAGGGGGCCACCGGGGAGCTGTTTTTT.

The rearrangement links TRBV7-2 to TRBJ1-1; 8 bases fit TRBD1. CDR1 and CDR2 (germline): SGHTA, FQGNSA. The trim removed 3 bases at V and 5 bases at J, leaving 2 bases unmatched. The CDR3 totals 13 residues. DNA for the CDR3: TGTGCCAGCAGCTTGACAGGGGTTACTGAAGCTTTCTTT. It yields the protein CASSLTGVTEAFF.

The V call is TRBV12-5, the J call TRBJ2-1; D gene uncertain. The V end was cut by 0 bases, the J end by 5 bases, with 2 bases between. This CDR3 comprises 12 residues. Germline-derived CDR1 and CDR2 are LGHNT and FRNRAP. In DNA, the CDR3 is TGTGCTAGTGGTTTGGTCAACAATGAGCAGTTCTTC. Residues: CASGLVNNEQFF.

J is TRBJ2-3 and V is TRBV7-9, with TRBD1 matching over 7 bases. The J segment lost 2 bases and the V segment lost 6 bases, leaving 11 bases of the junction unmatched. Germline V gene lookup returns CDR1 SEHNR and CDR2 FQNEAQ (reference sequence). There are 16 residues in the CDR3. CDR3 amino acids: CASSSEPGQLTDTQYF. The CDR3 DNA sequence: TGTGCCAGCAGTTCCGAACCGGGACAGCTCACAGATACGCAGTATTTT.

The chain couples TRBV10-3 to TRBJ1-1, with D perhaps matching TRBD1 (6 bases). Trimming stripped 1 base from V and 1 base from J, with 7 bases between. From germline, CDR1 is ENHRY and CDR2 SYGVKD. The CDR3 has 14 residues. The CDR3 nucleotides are TGTGCCATCAGTGAGTACAGGGCGAACACTGAAGCTTTCTTT. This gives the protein CAISEYRANTEAFF.

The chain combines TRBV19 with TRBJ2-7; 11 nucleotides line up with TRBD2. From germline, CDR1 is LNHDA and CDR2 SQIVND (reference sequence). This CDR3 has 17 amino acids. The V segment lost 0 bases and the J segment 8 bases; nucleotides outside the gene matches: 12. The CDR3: CASSIEVFSLAGVKQYF. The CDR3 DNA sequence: TGTGCCAGTAGTATAGAAGTCTTTTCACTAGCGGGAGTCAAGCAGTACTTC. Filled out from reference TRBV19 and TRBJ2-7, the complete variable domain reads DGGITQSPKYLFRKEGQNVTLSCEQNLNHDAMYWYRQDPGQGLRLIYYSQIVNDFQKGDIAEGYSVSREKKESFPLTVTSAQKNPTAFYLCASSIEVFSLAGVKQYFGPGTRLTVT.

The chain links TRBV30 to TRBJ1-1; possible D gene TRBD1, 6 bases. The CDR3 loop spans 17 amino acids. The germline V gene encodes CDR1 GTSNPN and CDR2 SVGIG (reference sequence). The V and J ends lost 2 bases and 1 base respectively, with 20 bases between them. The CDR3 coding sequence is TGTGCCTGGAGTCAACAGACAGGAGGCAGATCGAACACTGAAGCTTTCTTT. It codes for CAWSQQTGGRSNTEAFF. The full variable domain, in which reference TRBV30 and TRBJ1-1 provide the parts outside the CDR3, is SQTIHQWPATLVQPVGSPLSLECTVEGTSNPNLYWYRQAAGRGLQLLFYSVGIGQISSEVPQNLSASRPQDRQFILSSKKLLLSDSGFYLCAWSQQTGGRSNTEAFFGQGTRLTVV.

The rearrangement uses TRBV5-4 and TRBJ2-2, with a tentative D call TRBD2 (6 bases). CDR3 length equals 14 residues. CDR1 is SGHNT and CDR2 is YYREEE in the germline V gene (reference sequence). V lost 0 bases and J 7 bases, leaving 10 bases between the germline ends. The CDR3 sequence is CASSLGGLGGELFF. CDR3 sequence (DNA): TGTGCCAGCAGCTTGGGGGGACTCGGCGGGGAGCTGTTTTTT.

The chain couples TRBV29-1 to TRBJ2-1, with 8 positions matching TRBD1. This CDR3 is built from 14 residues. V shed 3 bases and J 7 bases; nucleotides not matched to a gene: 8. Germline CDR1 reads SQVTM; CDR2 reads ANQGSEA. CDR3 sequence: CSVEGTGVINEQFF. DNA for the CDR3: TGCAGCGTTGAGGGGACAGGTGTAATTAATGAGCAGTTCTTC.

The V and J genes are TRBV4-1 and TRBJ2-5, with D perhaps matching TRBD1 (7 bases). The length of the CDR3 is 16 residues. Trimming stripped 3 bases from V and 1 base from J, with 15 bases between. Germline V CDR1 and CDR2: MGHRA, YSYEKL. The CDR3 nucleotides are TGCGCCAGCAGCCAGGGCGGCGGGACAGCCCAAGAGACCCAGTACTTC. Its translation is CASSQGGGTAQETQYF.

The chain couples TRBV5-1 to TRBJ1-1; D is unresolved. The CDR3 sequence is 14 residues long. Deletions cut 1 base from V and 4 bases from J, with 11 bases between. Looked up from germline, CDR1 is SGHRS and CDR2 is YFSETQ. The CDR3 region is CASSLWAGSTEAFF. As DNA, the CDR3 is TGCGCCAGCAGCTTGTGGGCGGGGAGCACTGAAGCTTTCTTT. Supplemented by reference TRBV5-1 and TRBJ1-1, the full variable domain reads KAGVTQTPRYLIKTRGQQVTLSCSPISGHRSVSWYQQTPGQGLQFLFEYFSETQRNKGNFPGRFSGRQFSNSRSEMNVSTLELGDSALYLCASSLWAGSTEAFFGQGTRLTVV.